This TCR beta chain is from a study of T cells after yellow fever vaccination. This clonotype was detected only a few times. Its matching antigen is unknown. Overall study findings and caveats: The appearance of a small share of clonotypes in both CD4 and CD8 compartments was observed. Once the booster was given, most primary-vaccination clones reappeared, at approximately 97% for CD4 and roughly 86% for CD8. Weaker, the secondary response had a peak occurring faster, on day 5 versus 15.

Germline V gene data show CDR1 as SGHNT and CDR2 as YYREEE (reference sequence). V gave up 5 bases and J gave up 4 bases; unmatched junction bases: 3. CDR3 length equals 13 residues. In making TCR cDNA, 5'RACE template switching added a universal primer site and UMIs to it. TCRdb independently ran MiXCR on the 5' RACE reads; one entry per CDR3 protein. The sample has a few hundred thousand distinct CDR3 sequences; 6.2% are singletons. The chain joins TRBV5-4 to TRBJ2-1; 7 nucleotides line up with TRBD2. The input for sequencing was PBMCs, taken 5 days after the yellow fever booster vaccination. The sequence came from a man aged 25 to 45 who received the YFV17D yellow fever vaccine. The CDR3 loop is CASRLASYNEQFF. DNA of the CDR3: TGTGCCAGCAGACTAGCGTCATACAATGAGCAGTTCTTC.